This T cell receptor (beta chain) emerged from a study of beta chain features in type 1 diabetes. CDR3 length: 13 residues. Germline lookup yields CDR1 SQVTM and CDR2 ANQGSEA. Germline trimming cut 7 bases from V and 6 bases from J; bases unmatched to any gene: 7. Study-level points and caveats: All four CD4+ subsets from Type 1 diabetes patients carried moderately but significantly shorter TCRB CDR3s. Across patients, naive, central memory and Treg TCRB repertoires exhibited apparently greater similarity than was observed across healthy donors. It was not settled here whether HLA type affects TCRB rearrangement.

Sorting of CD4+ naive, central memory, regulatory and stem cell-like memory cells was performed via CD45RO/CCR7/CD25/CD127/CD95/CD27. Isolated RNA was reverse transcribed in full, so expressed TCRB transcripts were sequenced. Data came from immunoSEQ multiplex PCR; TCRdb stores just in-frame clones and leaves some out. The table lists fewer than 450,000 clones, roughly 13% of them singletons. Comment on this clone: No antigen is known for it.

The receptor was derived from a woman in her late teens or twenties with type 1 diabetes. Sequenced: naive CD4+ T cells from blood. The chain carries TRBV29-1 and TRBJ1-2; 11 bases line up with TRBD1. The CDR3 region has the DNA TGCAGCGCAGGACAGGGGGCGGCAAATGGCTACACCTTC. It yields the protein CSAGQGAANGYTF.